This is a list of T cell receptor beta chains from one sample in a study of PD-L1 blockade in urothelial cancer. Libraries were prepared by immunoSEQ multiplex PCR; TCRdb keeps only in-frame clonotypes and omits some of them. The table has about 90,000 clones, approximately 82% seen once. The specimen was PBMCs, collected around atezolizumab (anti-PD-L1) treatment. The receptors come from a man aged 65-85 years with urothelial cancer. Each CDR3 is given with its conserved first and last residue. The order of the fields is V gene, J gene, CDR3 protein.

v_call: TRBV10-2
j_call: TRBJ2-1
cdr3_aa: CASRGLAGGPLNNEQFF

v_call: TRBV11-1
j_call: TRBJ1-1
cdr3_aa: CASSLNSKNEAFF

v_call: TRBV29-1
j_call: TRBJ2-7
cdr3_aa: CSVAQGVSSYEQYF

v_call: TRBV5-6
j_call: TRBJ2-5
cdr3_aa: CASSHEDSQETQYF

v_call: TRBV5-5
j_call: TRBJ2-5
cdr3_aa: CASSWTGGWQETQYF

v_call: TRBV5-6
j_call: TRBJ2-1
cdr3_aa: CASSVRGQYLGQFF

v_call: TRBV5-1
j_call: TRBJ2-4
cdr3_aa: CASSFLAGDGNIQYF

v_call: TRBV7-2
j_call: TRBJ2-1
cdr3_aa: CASSLEGAGVSYNEQFF

v_call: TRBV29-1
j_call: TRBJ2-5
cdr3_aa: CSVFDRGREETQYF

v_call: TRBV10-3
j_call: TRBJ2-3
cdr3_aa: CAISRRDTQYF

v_call: TRBV5-6
j_call: TRBJ2-7
cdr3_aa: CASSLIETYYEQYF

v_call: TRBV5-1
j_call: TRBJ2-1
cdr3_aa: CASSSRGANPTHSNEQFF

v_call: TRBV7-2
j_call: TRBJ2-7
cdr3_aa: CASSLFQGSYEQYF

v_call: TRBV6-5
j_call: TRBJ1-1
cdr3_aa: CASSYSRQGVLEAFF

v_call: TRBV6-6
j_call: TRBJ1-2
cdr3_aa: CASSYETGTNYGYTF

v_call: TRBV27
j_call: TRBJ2-7
cdr3_aa: CASSPKRGLAGIRHHEQYF

v_call: TRBV7-6
j_call: TRBJ2-7
cdr3_aa: CASSLAPGAGVSEQYF

v_call: TRBV6-5
j_call: TRBJ2-5
cdr3_aa: CASRRDTETQYF

v_call: TRBV7-9
j_call: TRBJ2-1
cdr3_aa: CASSRDRVGEQFF

v_call: TRBV11-2
j_call: TRBJ2-6
cdr3_aa: CASSPPSGGAGANVLTF

v_call: TRBV5-4
j_call: TRBJ2-5
cdr3_aa: CASSGGTSDVETQYF

v_call: TRBV13
j_call: TRBJ2-2
cdr3_aa: CASRLAGTGELFF

v_call: TRBV19
j_call: TRBJ2-7
cdr3_aa: CASSIDTSGSYEQYF

v_call: TRBV7-8
j_call: TRBJ1-5
cdr3_aa: CASSGRVNFEPQHF

v_call: TRBV7-9
j_call: TRBJ2-3
cdr3_aa: CASSLGHTDTQYF

v_call: TRBV6-5
j_call: TRBJ1-2
cdr3_aa: CASHRVQGDGYTF

v_call: TRBV2
j_call: TRBJ2-2
cdr3_aa: CASRDRELRELFF

v_call: TRBV19
j_call: TRBJ1-1
cdr3_aa: CASRKGQGIMNTEAFF

v_call: TRBV2
j_call: TRBJ2-7
cdr3_aa: CASREGSGGKQYF

v_call: TRBV5-4
j_call: TRBJ1-1
cdr3_aa: CASSPRDRLNTKAFF

v_call: TRBV2
j_call: TRBJ1-4
cdr3_aa: CASSERTTTNEKLFF

v_call: TRBV25-1
j_call: TRBJ2-4
cdr3_aa: CASSVGDIQYF

v_call: TRBV9
j_call: TRBJ2-1
cdr3_aa: CASSGTSGTYNEQFF

v_call: TRBV4-2
j_call: TRBJ2-3
cdr3_aa: CASSWTSGSSTDTQYF

v_call: TRBV6-1
j_call: TRBJ2-7
cdr3_aa: CASLEPGSTNEQYF

v_call: TRBV2
j_call: TRBJ2-1
cdr3_aa: CASSEVNEQFF

v_call: TRBV18
j_call: TRBJ2-1
cdr3_aa: CASSQTGHSRSIIEQFF

v_call: TRBV2
j_call: TRBJ1-1
cdr3_aa: CASSGQVRNTEAFF